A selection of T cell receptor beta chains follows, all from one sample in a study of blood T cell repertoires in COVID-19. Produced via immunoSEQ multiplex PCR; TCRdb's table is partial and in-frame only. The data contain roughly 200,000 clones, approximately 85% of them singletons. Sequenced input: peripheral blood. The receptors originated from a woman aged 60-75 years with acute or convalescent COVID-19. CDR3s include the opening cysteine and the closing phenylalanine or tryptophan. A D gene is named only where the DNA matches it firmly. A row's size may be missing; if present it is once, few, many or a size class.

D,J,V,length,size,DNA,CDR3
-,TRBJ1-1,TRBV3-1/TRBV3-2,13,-,TGTGCCAGCAGCCAAGTCCCGGGGAGTGAAGCTTTCTTT,CASSQVPGSEAFF
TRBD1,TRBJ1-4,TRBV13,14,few,TGTGCCAGCAGCCCAGGGACAGGGGCGGAAAAACTGTTTTTT,CASSPGTGAEKLFF
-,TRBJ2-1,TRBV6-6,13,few,TGTGCCGCTGGGGGCGGGACTAACAATGAGCAGTTCTTC,CAAGGGTNNEQFF
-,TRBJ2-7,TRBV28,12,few,TGTGCCAGCAGTCCTACCCTCTACGAGCAGTACTTC,CASSPTLYEQYF
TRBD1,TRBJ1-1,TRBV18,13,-,TGTGCCAGCCGATCCAGGGGGGAAACTGAAGCTTTCTTT,CASRSRGETEAFF
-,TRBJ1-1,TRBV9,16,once,TGTGCCAGCAGCGTAGGACGCGAGGATATGAACACTGAAGCTTTCTTT,CASSVGREDMNTEAFF
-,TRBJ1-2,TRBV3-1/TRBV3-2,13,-,TGTGCCAGCAGCCCACAGTTGAGGGCTGGCTACACCTTC,CASSPQLRAGYTF
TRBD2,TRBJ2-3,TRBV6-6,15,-,TGTGCCAGCAGACGGACTAGCATGAGCACAGATACGCAGTATTTT,CASRRTSMSTDTQYF
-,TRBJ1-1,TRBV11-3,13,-,TGTGCCAGCAGCTTAGACTACAGGGTTTCAGCTTTCTTT,CASSLDYRVSAFF
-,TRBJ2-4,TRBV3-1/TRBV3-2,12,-,TGTGCCAGCAGCCACGGGGGAAACATTCAGTACTTC,CASSHGGNIQYF
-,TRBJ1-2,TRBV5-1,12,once,TGCGCCAGCAGCCCCCAGGGCTATGGCTACACCTTC,CASSPQGYGYTF
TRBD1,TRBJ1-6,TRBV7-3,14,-,TGTGCCAGCAGCTTAAAGGGGGCAAATTCACCCCTCCACTTT,CASSLKGANSPLHF
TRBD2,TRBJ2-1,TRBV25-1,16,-,TGTGCCAGCAGTGGGAACGGACTAGCGTTATACAATGAGCAGTTCTTC,CASSGNGLALYNEQFF
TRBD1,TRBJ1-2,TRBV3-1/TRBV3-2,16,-,TGTGCCAGCACCCGGGACAGGGCATCAGCTAACTATGGCTACACCTTC,CASTRDRASANYGYTF
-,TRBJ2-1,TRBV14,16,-,TGTGCCAGCAGCCCTTATGGCGGGACTGGAAACAATGAGCAGTTCTTC,CASSPYGGTGNNEQFF
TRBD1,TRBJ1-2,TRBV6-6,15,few,TGTGCCAGCAGTTACGGACAGGGGGGAGGCTATGGCTACACCTTC,CASSYGQGGGYGYTF
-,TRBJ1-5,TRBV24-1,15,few,TGTGCCACCAGTGACTCGGGAGCGCCCAATCAGCCCCAGCATTTT,CATSDSGAPNQPQHF
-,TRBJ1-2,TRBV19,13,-,TGTGCCAGTAGTATTATCCGGGACTATGGCTACACCTTC,CASSIIRDYGYTF
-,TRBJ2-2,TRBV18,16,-,TGTGCCAGCTCACCACTTCCAGGGGCGAAAACCGGGGAGCTGTTTTTT,CASSPLPGAKTGELFF
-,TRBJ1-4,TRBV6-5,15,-,TGTGCCAGCAGTTACTCGGTGGGGAGTGGTACGAAACTGTTTTTT,CASSYSVGSGTKLFF
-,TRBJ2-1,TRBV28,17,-,TGTGCCAGCAGTCGTCAGACAGGCACTACCCCTTACAATGAGCAGTTCTTC,CASSRQTGTTPYNEQFF
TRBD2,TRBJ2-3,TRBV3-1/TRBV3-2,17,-,TGTGCCAGCAGCCGAGAGGCTAGCGGGAGAGGTACAGATACGCAGTATTTT,CASSREASGRGTDTQYF
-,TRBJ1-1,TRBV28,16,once,TGTGCCAGCAGTTTATCTTCGGGGGGGCGGTATGCTGAAGCTTTCTTT,CASSLSSGGRYAEAFF
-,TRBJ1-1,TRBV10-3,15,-,TGTGCCAGCACCAGGGACATCTATCAGAACACTGAAGCTTTCTTT,CASTRDIYQNTEAFF
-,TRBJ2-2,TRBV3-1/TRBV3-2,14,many,TGTGCCAGCAGCCAAGGACTTAACACCGGGGAGCTGTTTTTT,CASSQGLNTGELFF